These T cell receptor beta chains were read from a single sample in a study of regulatory T cells in long-lasting Graves disease. Using its own MiXCR run on the multiplex PCR reads, TCRdb lists one record per CDR3 protein. The sample has 420,000 or so distinct CDR3 sequences, about a sixth seen once. This same sample was also part of a study on T cells in Graves' hyperthyroidism and ophthalmopathy.

The sample here was peripheral blood mononuclear cells (PBMCs), taken at new diagnosis, from a patient treated with antithyroid drugs. These receptor sequences come from a young woman with Graves disease. Each CDR3 is given with its conserved first and last residue. D genes are given only for firm matches. Clone size is given for some rows only: seen once, a few or many times, or a class if the clone is expanded.

cdr3_aa cdr3_nt clone_size d_call j_call v_call
CASSPTRGQGGYEQYF TGTGCCAGCAGTCCCACGCGGGGCCAGGGGGGCTACGAGCAGTACTTC few NA TRBJ2-7 TRBV28
CASSELGPIPTFLISPLHF TGTGCCAGCAGTGAATTGGGCCCAATCCCGACATTTTTAATTTCACCCCTCCACTTT many NA TRBJ1-6 TRBV2
CASSVKAAWGTGELFF TGTGCCAGCAGTGTTAAAGCGGCATGGGGAACCGGGGAGCTGTTTTTT few NA TRBJ2-2 TRBV27
CASSETSGSGLETQYF TGTGCCAGCTCGGAGACTAGCGGGAGTGGGTTGGAGACCCAGTACTTC NA TRBD2 TRBJ2-5 TRBV18
CASSEATGGQETQYF TGTGCCAGCAGTGAAGCTACAGGGGGCCAGGAGACCCAGTACTTC NA TRBD1 TRBJ2-5 TRBV2
CASSLGGRFVGTTGELFF TGTGCCAGCAGCTTAGGAGGGAGGTTCGTGGGAACAACCGGGGAGCTGTTTTTT NA NA TRBJ2-2 TRBV11-2
CASGTGGYEQYF TGTGCCAGCGGGACAGGGGGCTACGAGCAGTACTTC few TRBD1 TRBJ2-7 TRBV6-2/TRBV6-3
CSVGLTGAYEQYF TGCAGCGTTGGTTTGACAGGGGCCTACGAGCAGTACTTC many TRBD1 TRBJ2-7 TRBV29-1
CASSLDRGKSNQPQHF TGTGCCAGCAGTTTGGACAGGGGAAAGAGCAATCAGCCCCAGCATTTT many TRBD1 TRBJ1-5 TRBV28
CSARETSGRAQETQYF TGCAGTGCTAGAGAAACTAGCGGGAGGGCCCAAGAGACCCAGTACTTC many TRBD2 TRBJ2-5 TRBV20-1
CASSPTGTVDNEQFF TGTGCCAGCTCACCTACCGGGACAGTCGACAATGAGCAGTTCTTC few TRBD1 TRBJ2-1 TRBV18
CASSVQAGVGYTQYF TGTGCCAGCAGTGTACAAGCGGGAGTCGGGTATACGCAGTATTTT many TRBD2 TRBJ2-3 TRBV2
CASSEARGRALEQFF TGTGCCAGCAGTGAAGCGCGCGGGAGGGCGCTTGAGCAGTTCTTC many TRBD2 TRBJ2-1 TRBV2
CASSPWATPIQYF TGTGCCAGCAGTCCTTGGGCCACGCCCATTCAGTACTTC few NA TRBJ2-4 TRBV5-4
CSARKGGQGAFF TGCAGTGCTAGAAAAGGGGGGCAGGGAGCTTTCTTT few NA TRBJ1-1 TRBV20-1